A few counts support the clone carrying this T cell receptor (beta chain). Its antigen is undetermined. The sample is drawn from a study of long-term antiretroviral therapy in people with HIV. With survey level as its setting, the immunoSEQ assay was v3.0. Assay used: immunoSEQ multiplex PCR; TCRdb lists only in-frame clones, some missing. The sample shows some 33,000 clones, around 96% of them seen only once. General study points: Whereas controls had wider CDR3 length ranges, HIV repertoires had narrower ones. Therapy changes, viral resistance and ART adherence were not documented in the available data.

CDR1 MNHEY and CDR2 SVGAGI come from the germline V gene. Trimming took off 0 bases at V and 5 bases at J, with 10 bases between the two ends. The CDR3 totals 14 residues. Sequenced here: unsorted PBMCs, sampled 6.5 to 6.6 years after starting antiretroviral therapy. This rearrangement joins TRBV6-5 to TRBJ1-2; D is undetermined. The TCR sequence derives from a man aged 25 to 40 with HIV. This CDR3 is CASSYSRSSYGYTF. CDR3 nucleotide sequence: TGTGCCAGCAGTTACTCCCGCAGCTCTTATGGCTACACCTTC.